Below are 2 T cell receptor beta chains sequenced from a single sample in a study of cytomegalovirus exposure and HLA in healthy donors. Sequencing was performed with immunoSEQ multiplex PCR; in TCRdb, only in-frame clones are kept and a portion is missing. The sample has approximately 260,000 clones; roughly 85% are singletons. Specimen: PBMCs. The receptors were sampled from a woman between 18 and 29 years old in good health and CMV-seronegative.

This clone has only a few counts. Different DNA sequences within this sample yield the same CDR3. The V gene is TRBV7-2, the J gene TRBJ1-4, with D possibly being TRBD1 (5 bases). Germline-derived CDR1 and CDR2 are SGHTA and FQGNSA. The CDR3 extends over 16 amino acids. V dropped 1 base and J dropped 5 bases, with 14 bases sitting between them. CDR3 in DNA: TGTGCCAGCAGCTTAGGAAGTCGGGGGTCGAATGAAAAACTGTTTTTT. Its protein product is CASSLGSRGSNEKLFF.

The chain uses TRBV6-6 and TRBJ2-3; D unclear. Germline V lookup: CDR1 MNHNY, CDR2 SVGAGI (reference sequence). The CDR3 covers 13 residues. Trimming stripped 6 bases from V and 4 bases from J, with 11 bases between. The DNA of the CDR3 is TGTGCCAGCAGCCAGGATTTCTCAGATACGCAGTATTTT. Translation: CASSQDFSDTQYF.